This passage covers 24 T cell receptor beta chains from one sample sequenced in a study of cytomegalovirus exposure and HLA in healthy donors. The PCR used 60 Vbeta and 13 Jbeta primers. Repertoires were generated with immunoSEQ multiplex PCR, while TCRdb's copy carries only in-frame clones and drops some. The sample contains approximately 150,000 clones, around 79% of which appear only once. Sequenced sample: PBMCs. These receptors all stem from a woman aged 40 to 49 in good health and CMV-seropositive.

The chain recombines TRBV6-4 with TRBJ1-2; D may be TRBD1 (5 bases). Germline V gene sequence: CDR1 MRHNA, CDR2 SNTAGT. This CDR3 spans 14 amino acids. Trimming removed 6 bases from V and 4 bases from J, with 15 bases in between. CDR3 nucleotide sequence: TGTGCCAGCAGGCCCGTACCGGGGGGCTATGGCTACACCTTC. Its protein product is CASRPVPGGYGYTF.

In the case of this clone: Sequence at one end of the junction differs from germline and may be a read error. The chain uses TRBV7-9 and TRBJ1-2; perhaps TRBD1 as D (6 bases). CDR1 is SEHNR, CDR2 FQNEAQ, per germline (reference sequence). The CDR3 covers 12 residues. This chain's CDR3 is CSSTGQNYGYTF. The DNA of the CDR3 is TGTTCCAGTACTGGACAGAACTATGGCTACACCTTC.

CDR3 region: CASSPRQGGVYEQYF. Here the CDR3 DNA reads TGTGCCAGCTCACCACGGCAGGGAGGAGTCTACGAGCAGTACTTC. The chain combines TRBV18 with TRBJ2-7, with D possibly TRBD2 on 6 matching bases. Germline V gives CDR1 KGHSH, CDR2 LQKENI. The ends were cut back, 1 base at V and 3 bases at J, with 13 bases in the middle. The CDR3 totals 15 residues. Based on the CDR3 plus reference TRBV18 and TRBJ2-7, the full variable domain is NAGVMQNPRHLVRRRGQEARLRCSPMKGHSHVYWYRQLPEEGLKFMVYLQKENIIDESGMPKERFSAEFPKEGPSILRIQQVVRGDSAAYFCASSPRQGGVYEQYFGPGTRLTVT.

In DNA form, the CDR3 reads TGTGCCAGCAGTGCTTACAGGGTGGGGGAAGAAAAACTGTTTTTT. This translates into CASSAYRVGEEKLFF. This chain connects TRBV6-1 to TRBJ1-4; tentative D call: TRBD1 (6 bases). CDR1 and CDR2 from the germline V gene are MNHNS and SASEGT. The V gene lost 4 bases and the J gene lost 8 bases, with 17 bases spanning the gap. The CDR3 extends over 15 amino acids.

V gene TRBV30 combines with J gene TRBJ2-7; 7 bases align to TRBD2. CDR1 GTSNPN and CDR2 SVGIG come from the germline V gene (reference sequence). This CDR3 has 11 residues. J gave up 5 bases and V 3 bases, and 1 base lay outside the gene matches. Written as DNA, the CDR3 is TGTGCCTGGAGGGGGGGGAACGAGCAGTACTTC. Protein product: CAWRGGNEQYF.

The chain combines TRBV5-1 with TRBJ1-4; 7 nucleotides match TRBD1. V shed 1 base, J shed 10 bases, and the junction held 13 bases outside the gene matches. The CDR3 runs 16 residues. Germline CDR1 is SGHRS and CDR2 is YFSETQ. The CDR3 spells CASSLLPQGDAGKLFF. In nucleotides, the CDR3 is TGCGCCAGCAGCTTGTTGCCCCAGGGGGATGCGGGAAAACTGTTTTTT.

The chain recombines TRBV2 with TRBJ1-4; no clear D gene. The CDR3 contains 15 residues. The germline V gene has CDR1 SNHLY and CDR2 FYNNEI. V gave up 2 bases and J gave up 5 bases, with 12 bases separating them. The CDR3 DNA reads TGTGCCAGCAGTGAATCTGGGCAGAGAAATGAAAAACTGTTTTTT. Translation gives CASSESGQRNEKLFF. Complete variable domain (other parts from reference TRBV2 and TRBJ1-4): EPEVTQTPSHQVTQMGQEVILRCVPISNHLYFYWYRQILGQKVEFLVSFYNNEISEKSEIFDDQFSVERPDGSNFTLKIRSTKLEDSAMYFCASSESGQRNEKLFFGSGTQLSVL.

V and J are TRBV7-2 and TRBJ2-7, with a weak D call TRBD2 (6 bases). V was pared by 4 bases and J by 7 bases, with 23 bases between. The CDR3 consists of 16 residues. Per the germline V gene, CDR1 is SGHTA and CDR2 is FQGNSA. The CDR3 coding sequence is TGTGCCAGCAGCTCCCCCAGCGGGCCGCTTCCACGGGAGCAGTACTTC. Its protein is CASSSPSGPLPREQYF.

The V and J genes are TRBV2 and TRBJ1-1; D is unresolved. CDR1 and CDR2 (germline): SNHLY, FYNNEI. The V end lost 4 bases, the J end lost 1 base, and 7 bases lay between the germline ends. This CDR3 region has 13 residues. In DNA, the CDR3 is TGTGCCAGCAGTGTTACAGCGAACACTGAAGCTTTCTTT. It is translated as CASSVTANTEAFF.

Comments on this clone: With only one base between it and a far larger clone, this is likely a read error. The rearrangement joins TRBV5-3 to TRBJ1-2; D gene uncertain. TRBV5-3 is flagged as an ORF with uncertain function. This CDR3 has 12 residues. This chain's CDR3 is CASSSDISGYTF. The CDR3 DNA sequence: TGTGCCAGCAGCTCCGACATATCCGGCTACACCTTC.

The rearrangement links TRBV4-2 to TRBJ2-1; weak D call: TRBD2 (6 bases). Trimming cost V 1 base and J 9 bases, with 13 bases left between them. The CDR3 has 14 amino acids. Germline loops: CDR1 LGHNA, CDR2 YNFKEQ. The CDR3 is CASSQVGRNGEQFF. DNA for the CDR3: TGTGCCAGCAGCCAAGTCGGGAGAAATGGTGAGCAGTTCTTC.

The V and J genes are TRBV7-6 and TRBJ2-5; TRBD1 might be the D (5 bases). The J call is uncertain, as TRBJ2-7 better fits the DNA end. The CDR3 totals 12 residues. Per the germline V gene, CDR1 is SGHVS and CDR2 is FNYEAQ. The CDR3 DNA reads as TGTGCCAGCAGCCCGACAGTCTACGAGCAGTACTTC. Encoded protein: CASSPTVYEQYF.

The CDR3 sequence is CASSLLGGGATNEKLFF. DNA of the CDR3: TGTGCCAGCAGCTTATTGGGCGGGGGGGCAACTAATGAAAAACTGTTTTTT. V usage is TRBV7-2 and J usage is TRBJ1-4, with D possibly TRBD1 on 5 matching bases. V was clipped by 2 bases and J by 0 bases, with 13 bases between them. Germline CDR1 is SGHTA and CDR2 is FQGNSA. CDR3 length: 17 amino acids.

This chain links TRBV6-1 with TRBJ2-7; 8 nucleotides agree with TRBD2. V gave up 4 bases and J gave up 4 bases; unmatched junction bases: 12. The V gene's germline CDR1 is MNHNS and CDR2 SASEGT. The CDR3 loop spans 16 amino acids. Here the CDR3 reads CASSGVASGRGYEQYF. CDR3 nucleotides: TGTGCCAGCAGTGGCGTAGCGAGCGGGAGAGGGTACGAGCAGTACTTC.

This clone appeared a few times. The rearrangement links TRBV5-6 to TRBJ1-1; D is undetermined. Per the germline V gene, CDR1 is SGHDT and CDR2 is YYEEEE. V was cut by 0 bases and J by 0 bases, with 6 bases left in between. The CDR3 contains 14 residues. In DNA form, the CDR3 reads TGTGCCAGCAGCTTGGCAGACTTGAACACTGAAGCTTTCTTT. Its translation: CASSLADLNTEAFF.

The chain recombines TRBV20-1 with TRBJ1-1, with no clear D. Germline CDR1 is DFQATT and CDR2 is SNEGSKA (reference sequence). V dropped 3 bases and J dropped 8 bases, with 7 bases sitting between them. The CDR3 runs 10 residues. CDR3 nucleotides: TGCAGTGCTAGGAGTCGGGAAGCTTTCTTT. Translating gives CSARSREAFF.

This clone has only one observation. The V and J genes are TRBV7-8 and TRBJ1-2, with 11 bases that match TRBD1. CDR3 size: 16 residues. Germline CDR1 and CDR2: SGHVS and FQNEAQ. Germline trimming cut 5 bases from V and 2 bases from J; bases unmatched to any gene: 7. The CDR3 loop reads CASSLGDRGLNYGYTF. Here the CDR3 DNA reads TGTGCCAGCAGCCTGGGGGACAGGGGGTTAAACTATGGCTACACCTTC.

The rearrangement links TRBV18 to TRBJ2-7; D may be TRBD1 (5 bases). In germline, CDR1 is KGHSH, CDR2 LQKENI. Trimming shortened V by 3 bases and J by 7 bases, and 16 bases separated the two germline ends. The CDR3 length is 14 residues. Here the CDR3 DNA reads TGTGCCAGCTCACCGGGGCAGGGTATCGGGGAGCAGTACTTC. It is translated as CASSPGQGIGEQYF.

The count of this clone is one. The rearrangement uses TRBV5-4 and TRBJ1-1; D unclear. From germline, CDR1 is SGHNT and CDR2 YYREEE (reference sequence). V was shortened by 0 bases and J by 0 bases, with 12 bases between the two germline ends. This CDR3 has 16 amino acids. CDR3 bases: TGTGCCAGCAGCTTGGGGACTTCGGTTATGAACACTGAAGCTTTCTTT. This encodes CASSLGTSVMNTEAFF.

This chain links TRBV7-2 with TRBJ2-2; a possible D gene is TRBD1 (5 bases). This CDR3 spans 15 amino acids. The ends were cut back, 4 bases at V and 0 bases at J, with 9 bases in the middle. CDR1 is SGHTA, CDR2 FQGNSA, per germline. The CDR3 spells CASSSGSPNTGELFF. As DNA, the CDR3 is TGTGCCAGCAGCTCAGGGTCACCGAACACCGGGGAGCTGTTTTTT.

The gene calls are TRBV19 and TRBJ1-1, with D perhaps TRBD1 (5 bases). Germline V gives CDR1 LNHDA, CDR2 SQIVND (reference sequence). The CDR3 has 13 amino acids. V was cut by 7 bases and J by 2 bases, with 11 bases left in between. The CDR3 loop reads CASMRGGNTEAFF. CDR3 nucleotide sequence: TGTGCCAGTATGCGGGGCGGCAACACTGAAGCTTTCTTT. Full variable domain (outside the CDR3, taken from reference TRBV19 and TRBJ1-1): DGGITQSPKYLFRKEGQNVTLSCEQNLNHDAMYWYRQDPGQGLRLIYYSQIVNDFQKGDIAEGYSVSREKKESFPLTVTSAQKNPTAFYLCASMRGGNTEAFFGQGTRLTVV.

The chain has TRBV5-8 and TRBJ1-1; perhaps TRBD1 as D (5 bases). Per the germline V gene, CDR1 is SGHTS and CDR2 is YDEGEE. V gave up 4 bases and J gave up 3 bases, with 16 bases separating them. The CDR3 has 15 residues. In nucleotides, the CDR3 is TGTGCCAGCAGCCCCGGGGCGGGAGGGTACACTGAAGCTTTCTTT. Residues: CASSPGAGGYTEAFF.

The V and J genes are TRBV6-5 and TRBJ1-2; 7 positions match TRBD1. CDR3 length: 15 residues. Germline V gene sequence: CDR1 MNHEY, CDR2 SVGAGI. V lost 6 bases, J lost 8 bases, and 15 bases stayed unmatched. CDR3 in DNA: TGTGCCAGCAGGCCGACAGGGTCGGATGGGGGAGGCTACACCTTC. It translates to CASRPTGSDGGGYTF.

V usage is TRBV5-1 and J usage is TRBJ2-7; 9 bases fit TRBD1. With V trimmed by 5 bases and J by 6 bases, 12 bases remained unmatched. The CDR3 sequence is 15 residues long. The germline gives CDR1 SGHRS, CDR2 YFSETQ. In DNA form, the CDR3 reads TGCGCCAGCAGGGTAAATCCGGGACAGGGTTCCGAGCAGTACTTC. Encoded protein: CASRVNPGQGSEQYF. Full variable domain (remainder filled in from reference TRBV5-1 and TRBJ2-7): KAGVTQTPRYLIKTRGQQVTLSCSPISGHRSVSWYQQTPGQGLQFLFEYFSETQRNKGNFPGRFSGRQFSNSRSEMNVSTLELGDSALYLCASRVNPGQGSEQYFGPGTRLTVT.